These T cell receptor beta chains were read from a single sample in a study of Ad26.COV2.S vaccination and SARS-CoV-2 variants. Produced via immunoSEQ multiplex PCR; TCRdb's table is partial and in-frame only. The table has 350,000 to 550,000 clones, 80% to 90% seen once. The specimen comprised peripheral blood, sampled in a trial of Ad26.COV2.S vaccine versus placebo. These receptors were obtained from a person aged 18 to 59 who received the Ad26.COV2.S COVID-19 vaccine or a placebo. Each CDR3 is given with its conserved first and last residue. A D gene is named only where the DNA matches it firmly. The size of a clone is reported for some rows only, either as once, few or many, or as a class for expanded clones.

j_call,clone_size,v_call,d_call,cdr3_nt,cdr3_aa
TRBJ1-6,NA,TRBV30,TRBD1,TGTGCCTGTAAACAGGGGTTTCATAATTCACCCCTCCACTTT,CACKQGFHNSPLHF
TRBJ2-1,NA,TRBV13,TRBD1,TGTGCCAGCAGCTCCCGAGTGGGACAGGGGGGATATTCCTACAATGAGCAGTTCTTC,CASSSRVGQGGYSYNEQFF
TRBJ1-2,NA,TRBV6-2/TRBV6-3,TRBD1,TGTGCCAGCAGCCCAGACAGGGGGTTTGGCTACACCTTC,CASSPDRGFGYTF
TRBJ2-2,NA,TRBV5-1,TRBD2,TGCGCCAGCAGCTTATCGGAGCGGGGCTTAAACACCGGGGAGCTGTTTTTT,CASSLSERGLNTGELFF
TRBJ1-5,NA,TRBV27,NA,TGTGCCAGCAGTCCGGAAGTAGGGAGCAATCAGCCCCAGCATTTT,CASSPEVGSNQPQHF
TRBJ1-1,NA,TRBV9,NA,TGTGCCAGCAGCGTAAGCCAGGGAAACACTGAAGCTTTCTTT,CASSVSQGNTEAFF
TRBJ2-1,NA,TRBV29-1,NA,TGCAGCGCTGGGGTAAGTAGAGGCTCCAGCTCCTACAATGAGCAGTTCTTC,CSAGVSRGSSSYNEQFF
TRBJ2-7,NA,TRBV19,TRBD1,TGTGCCAGTAGTATAGGGGCTGGGACGGGACAGTTCTACGAGCAGTACTTC,CASSIGAGTGQFYEQYF
TRBJ2-6,NA,TRBV5-1,NA,TGCGCCAGCAGCCGGGTATCTTTTGGGGCCAACGTCCTGACTTTC,CASSRVSFGANVLTF
TRBJ1-2,NA,TRBV29-1,NA,TGCAGCGTCGGGGACATAGGAAAGGGTGGCTACACCTTC,CSVGDIGKGGYTF
TRBJ2-7,once,TRBV7-2,NA,TGTGCCAGCAGCTTAGCGGTCAGCCTCTCCTACGAGCAGTACTTC,CASSLAVSLSYEQYF
TRBJ1-1,once,TRBV5-1,TRBD1,TGCGCCAGCAGCTTGGTCCAATTGACAGGGATGAACACTGAAGCTTTCTTT,CASSLVQLTGMNTEAFF
TRBJ1-2,NA,TRBV30,NA,TGTGCCGGCGACCGAGGGAGGTATGGCTACACCTTC,CAGDRGRYGYTF
TRBJ2-4,NA,TRBV5-5,NA,TGTGCCAGCAGCTTAGAAGGGGTGGAAAACATTCAGTACTTC,CASSLEGVENIQYF
TRBJ1-2,NA,TRBV5-6,TRBD1,TGTGCCAGCAGCCTCAGAGGACAGGGGTTTGGCTACACCTTC,CASSLRGQGFGYTF
TRBJ1-2,few,TRBV6-5,NA,TGTGCCAGCAGTCCCGGGTCCCTTGGCTACACCTTC,CASSPGSLGYTF
TRBJ1-1,NA,TRBV5-6,NA,TGTGCCAGCAGCGAAGAGTTACGACGGGCTGACACTGAAGCTTTCTTT,CASSEELRRADTEAFF
TRBJ2-4,NA,TRBV4-3,NA,TGCGCCAGCAGCCAAGAGTACAGGAGCAAAAACATTCAGTACTTC,CASSQEYRSKNIQYF
TRBJ1-1,NA,TRBV4-3,NA,TGCGCCAGCAGCCAAGATAGATCCAGCGTCGAAGCTTTCTTT,CASSQDRSSVEAFF
TRBJ1-6,NA,TRBV9,TRBD1,TGTGCCAGGGCGACCCCTCCGACGGGACAGCGACACTTGCCCTATAATTCACCCCTCCACTTT,CARATPPTGQRHLPYNSPLHF
TRBJ2-3,NA,TRBV5-4,TRBD2,TGTGCCAGCAGCTCGACTAGCGGGGGGTTCACAGATACGCAGTATTTT,CASSSTSGGFTDTQYF
TRBJ2-1,NA,TRBV6-4,TRBD2,TGTGCCAGCAGTGACTCAGAGCGGGGGGATAACAATGAGCAGTTCTTC,CASSDSERGDNNEQFF
TRBJ2-1,few,TRBV7-2,NA,TGTGCCAGCAGCTTAGTCGGGGTCTATGAGCAGTTCTTC,CASSLVGVYEQFF
TRBJ2-1,NA,TRBV2,NA,TGTGCCAGCAGTGTGGCAGAGCAGTTCTTC,CASSVAEQFF
TRBJ1-2,NA,TRBV3-1/TRBV3-2,NA,TGTGCCAGCAGCCGCCGCCGCACTGGCTACACCTTC,CASSRRRTGYTF
TRBJ2-1,once,TRBV24-1,NA,TGTGCCACCAGTGACAAGCCCCACAAGACGGGACGCGAGAATGAGCAGTTCTTC,CATSDKPHKTGRENEQFF
TRBJ1-1,NA,TRBV5-6,NA,TGTGCCAGCAGCTTGGTTCCCCGGGGGGGGACTGAAGCTTTCTTT,CASSLVPRGGTEAFF
TRBJ2-3,NA,TRBV4-2,NA,TGTGCCAGCAGCCAAGTTGGCCCGCCCACAGATACGCAGTATTTT,CASSQVGPPTDTQYF
TRBJ1-5,NA,TRBV2,NA,TGTGCCAGCCGTGGACAGAGGAATCAGCCCCAGCATTTT,CASRGQRNQPQHF
TRBJ2-2,NA,TRBV7-8,NA,TGTGCCAGCAGCTTAGATTCAGGGACCAACACCGGGGAGCTGTTTTTT,CASSLDSGTNTGELFF
TRBJ1-1,NA,TRBV9,TRBD1,TGTGCCAGCAGCGTCGCCGCCGGGACAGAGAACACTGAAGCTTTCTTT,CASSVAAGTENTEAFF
TRBJ2-1,NA,TRBV7-2,NA,TGTGCCAGCAGCTTACGCAGCGGCAGCTCCTACAATGAGCAGTTCTTC,CASSLRSGSSYNEQFF
TRBJ2-2,NA,TRBV18,NA,TGTGCCAGCTCACCCGAACAGGTCGTTGTTACCGGGGAGCTGTTTTTT,CASSPEQVVVTGELFF
TRBJ1-5,NA,TRBV12-5,TRBD1,TGTGCTAGTGGTTTCGGACAGGGCGGTAGCAATCAGCCCCAGCATTTT,CASGFGQGGSNQPQHF
TRBJ2-2,few,TRBV25-1,NA,TGTGCCAGCAGTCGCGGCAGTTTGACCGGGGAGCTGTTTTTT,CASSRGSLTGELFF
TRBJ2-1,NA,TRBV5-1,TRBD2,TGCGCCAGCAGCCCTAGCGGGGGGACCAGCTCCTACAATGAGCAGTTCTTC,CASSPSGGTSSYNEQFF
TRBJ2-1,NA,TRBV9,NA,TGTGCCAGCAGCGAGCGCTCCTACAATGAGCAGTTCTTC,CASSERSYNEQFF
TRBJ2-3,NA,TRBV6-2/TRBV6-3,NA,TGTGCCAGCAGCCCGCTCGGTAGCAGCACAGATACGCAGTATTTT,CASSPLGSSTDTQYF
TRBJ2-5,NA,TRBV4-2,TRBD2,TGTGCCAGCAGCCAAGATGGGGGGGAAGAGACCCAGTACTTC,CASSQDGGEETQYF
TRBJ1-1,NA,TRBV27,TRBD1,TGTGCCAGCAGCTACGGACAGGGGAGGACTGAAGCTTTCTTT,CASSYGQGRTEAFF
TRBJ2-4,NA,TRBV6-6,TRBD2,TGTGCCAGCAGTCCAATTTTAGCGGGAGGTTTAGGGGCCCACAAAAACATTCAGTACTTC,CASSPILAGGLGAHKNIQYF
TRBJ2-3,NA,TRBV4-3,TRBD2,TGCGCCAGCAGCCAAGAACAAGCGGGAGTGGGCACAGATACGCAGTATTTT,CASSQEQAGVGTDTQYF
TRBJ2-5,once,TRBV6-2/TRBV6-3,NA,TGTGCCAGCAGTTCCAGTCAAGAGACCCAGTACTTC,CASSSSQETQYF
TRBJ2-7,NA,TRBV28,NA,TGTGCCAGCAAGAGGGCCGCCCGGTGGGAGCAGTACTTC,CASKRAARWEQYF
TRBJ2-7,NA,TRBV7-2,NA,TGTGCCAGCAGCTTAAGTTGGGACACCTCCTACGAGCAGTACTTC,CASSLSWDTSYEQYF
TRBJ2-3,NA,TRBV5-1,TRBD1,TGCGCCAGCAGCTTGTTCGGGACAGGGGGCACAGATACGCAGTATTTT,CASSLFGTGGTDTQYF
TRBJ2-7,NA,TRBV7-8,TRBD2,TGTGCCAGCAGCTTAGGGGCTAGCGGCTACTACGAGCAGTACTTC,CASSLGASGYYEQYF
TRBJ2-3,NA,TRBV29-1,TRBD1,TGCAGCGTTGGGACAGGGATGGGCACAGATACGCAGTATTTT,CSVGTGMGTDTQYF
TRBJ1-6,NA,TRBV18,NA,TGTGCCAGCTCACGGCAGGCTCATAATTCACCCCTCCACTTT,CASSRQAHNSPLHF
TRBJ2-5,NA,TRBV19,TRBD2,TGTGCCAGTAGTTTAATCGGGACTAGCGGAGGAGAGACCCAGTACTTC,CASSLIGTSGGETQYF
TRBJ2-5,NA,TRBV29-1,TRBD2,TGCAGCGTTGACAACGGGGGGGCGGTGGAGACCCAGTACTTC,CSVDNGGAVETQYF
TRBJ2-1,NA,TRBV19,TRBD2,TGTGCCAGTAGTATACGGCAGCGGGAGGGTTATGAGCAGTTCTTC,CASSIRQREGYEQFF
TRBJ1-1,NA,TRBV20-1,NA,TGCGGTTTTGGGCGGACCACTGAAGCTTTCTTT,CGFGRTTEAFF
TRBJ2-7,NA,TRBV13,TRBD1,TGTGCCAGCACCCAGCTACGTGACAGGGCTAGCTACGAGCAGTACTTC,CASTQLRDRASYEQYF